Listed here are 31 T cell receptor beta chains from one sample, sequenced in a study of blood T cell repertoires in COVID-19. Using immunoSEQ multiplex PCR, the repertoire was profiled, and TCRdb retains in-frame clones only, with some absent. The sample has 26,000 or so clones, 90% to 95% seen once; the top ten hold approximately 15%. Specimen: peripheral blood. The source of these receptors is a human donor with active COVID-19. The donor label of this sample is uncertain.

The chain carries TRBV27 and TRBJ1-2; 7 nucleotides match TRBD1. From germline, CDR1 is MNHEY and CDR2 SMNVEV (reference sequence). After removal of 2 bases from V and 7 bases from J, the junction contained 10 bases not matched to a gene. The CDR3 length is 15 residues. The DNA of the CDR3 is TGTGCCAGCAGTTTAGGAGGGGGCGCGGAACTTGGCTACACCTTC. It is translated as CASSLGGGAELGYTF.

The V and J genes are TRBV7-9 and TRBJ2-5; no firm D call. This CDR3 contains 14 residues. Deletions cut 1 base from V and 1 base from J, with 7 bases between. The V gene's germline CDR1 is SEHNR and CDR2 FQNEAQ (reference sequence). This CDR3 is CASSLDTFQETQYF. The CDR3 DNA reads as TGTGCCAGCAGCTTAGACACGTTCCAAGAGACCCAGTACTTC.

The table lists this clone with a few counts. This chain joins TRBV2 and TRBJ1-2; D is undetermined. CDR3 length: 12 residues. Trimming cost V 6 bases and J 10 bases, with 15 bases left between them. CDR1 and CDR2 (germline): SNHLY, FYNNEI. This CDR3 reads CASRNTQIIYTF. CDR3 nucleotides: TGTGCCAGCAGAAACACCCAGATCATCTACACCTTC.

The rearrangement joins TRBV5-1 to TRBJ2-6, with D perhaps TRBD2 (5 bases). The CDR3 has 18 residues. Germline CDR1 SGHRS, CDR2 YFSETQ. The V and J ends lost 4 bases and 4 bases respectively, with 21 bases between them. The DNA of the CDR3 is TGCGCCAGCAGCCCCCTTCGACTAACCGTGGACGGGGCCAACGTCCTGACTTTC. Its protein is CASSPLRLTVDGANVLTF.

CDR3 in amino acids: CASSAPGSGWETQYF. In nucleotides, the CDR3 is TGCGCCAGCAGCGCCCCCGGTAGCGGGTGGGAGACCCAGTACTTC. The V gene is TRBV5-1, the J gene TRBJ2-5, with TRBD2 matching 7 bases. Germline lookup yields CDR1 SGHRS and CDR2 YFSETQ. The CDR3 has 15 residues. With V trimmed by 4 bases and J by 5 bases, 11 bases remained unmatched.

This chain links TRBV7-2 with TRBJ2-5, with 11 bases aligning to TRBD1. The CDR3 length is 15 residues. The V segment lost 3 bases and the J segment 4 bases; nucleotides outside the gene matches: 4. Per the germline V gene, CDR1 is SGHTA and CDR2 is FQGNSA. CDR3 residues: CASSFRTGGGETQYF. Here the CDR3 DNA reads TGTGCCAGCAGCTTCCGGACAGGGGGCGGAGAGACCCAGTACTTC.

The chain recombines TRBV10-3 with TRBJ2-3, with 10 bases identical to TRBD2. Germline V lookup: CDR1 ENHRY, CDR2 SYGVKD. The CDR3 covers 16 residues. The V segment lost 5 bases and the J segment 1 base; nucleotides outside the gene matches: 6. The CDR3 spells CAISTSGAVGTDTQYF. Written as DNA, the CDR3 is TGTGCCATCAGTACTAGCGGGGCGGTTGGCACAGATACGCAGTATTTT.

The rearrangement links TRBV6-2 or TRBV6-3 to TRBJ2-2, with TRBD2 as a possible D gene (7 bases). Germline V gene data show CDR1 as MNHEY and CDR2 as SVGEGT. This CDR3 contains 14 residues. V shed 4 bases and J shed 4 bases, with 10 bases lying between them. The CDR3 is CASSWGGATGELFF. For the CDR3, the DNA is TGTGCCAGCAGTTGGGGGGGGGCCACCGGGGAGCTGTTTTTT.

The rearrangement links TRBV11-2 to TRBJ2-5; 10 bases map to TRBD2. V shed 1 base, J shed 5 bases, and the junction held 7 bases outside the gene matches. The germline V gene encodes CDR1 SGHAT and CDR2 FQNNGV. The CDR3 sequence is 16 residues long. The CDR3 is CASSLVSSGSYETQYF. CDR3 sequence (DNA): TGTGCCAGCAGCTTAGTCTCTAGCGGGAGTTACGAGACCCAGTACTTC.

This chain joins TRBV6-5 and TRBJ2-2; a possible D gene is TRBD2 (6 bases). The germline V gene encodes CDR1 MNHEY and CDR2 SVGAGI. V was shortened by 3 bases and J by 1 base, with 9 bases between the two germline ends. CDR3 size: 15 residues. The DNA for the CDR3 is TGTGCCAGCAGTTATAGCGGACTGAACACCGGGGAGCTGTTTTTT. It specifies CASSYSGLNTGELFF.

The DNA for the CDR3 is TGTGCCAGCAGCTTAGAAGACAGGGCCTACGAGCAGTACTTC. Translating it yields CASSLEDRAYEQYF. This chain connects TRBV7-8 to TRBJ2-7; 7 nucleotides match TRBD1. This CDR3 is built from 14 residues. Germline assignment: CDR1 SGHVS and CDR2 FQNEAQ. V shed 1 base, J shed 2 bases, and the junction held 2 bases outside the gene matches.

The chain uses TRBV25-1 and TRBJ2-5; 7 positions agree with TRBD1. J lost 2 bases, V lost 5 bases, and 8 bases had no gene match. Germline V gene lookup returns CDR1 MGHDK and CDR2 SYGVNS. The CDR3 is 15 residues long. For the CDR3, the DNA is TGTGCCAGCAGTTCCGGGCAGGGGGTACAAGAGACCCAGTACTTC. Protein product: CASSSGQGVQETQYF.

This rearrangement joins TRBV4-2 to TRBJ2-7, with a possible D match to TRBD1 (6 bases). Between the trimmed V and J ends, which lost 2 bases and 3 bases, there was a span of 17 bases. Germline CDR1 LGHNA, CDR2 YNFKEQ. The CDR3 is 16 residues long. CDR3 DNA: TGTGCCAGCAGCCAAAACAGGGTGGGGAGTGACTACGAGCAGTACTTC. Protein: CASSQNRVGSDYEQYF.

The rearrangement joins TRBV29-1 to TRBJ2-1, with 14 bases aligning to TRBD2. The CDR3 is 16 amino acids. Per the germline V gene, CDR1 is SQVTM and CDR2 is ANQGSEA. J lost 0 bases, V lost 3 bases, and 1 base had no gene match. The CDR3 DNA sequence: TGCAGCGTTGATGGGACTAGCGGGAGCTCCTACAATGAGCAGTTCTTC. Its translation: CSVDGTSGSSYNEQFF.

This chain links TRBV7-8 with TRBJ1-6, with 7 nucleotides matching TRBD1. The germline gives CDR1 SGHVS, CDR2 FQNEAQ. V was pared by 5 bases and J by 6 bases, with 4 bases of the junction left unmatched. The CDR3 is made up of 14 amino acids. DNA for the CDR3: TGTGCCAGCAGCACCGGGACAGTTAATTCACCCCTCCACTTT. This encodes CASSTGTVNSPLHF.

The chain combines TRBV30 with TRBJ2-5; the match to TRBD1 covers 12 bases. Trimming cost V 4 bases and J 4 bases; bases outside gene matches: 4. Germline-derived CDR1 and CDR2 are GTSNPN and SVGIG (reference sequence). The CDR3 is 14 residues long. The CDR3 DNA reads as TGTGCCTGGACCCGGGACAGGGGGCGAGAGACCCAGTACTTC. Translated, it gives CAWTRDRGRETQYF.

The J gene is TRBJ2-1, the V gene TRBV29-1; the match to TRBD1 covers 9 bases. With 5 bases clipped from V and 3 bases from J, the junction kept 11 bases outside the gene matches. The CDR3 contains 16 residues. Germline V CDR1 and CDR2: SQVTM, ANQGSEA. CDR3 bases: TGCAGCGTTAGGGGTCACCGGGACAGGGACTACAATGAGCAGTTCTTC. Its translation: CSVRGHRDRDYNEQFF.

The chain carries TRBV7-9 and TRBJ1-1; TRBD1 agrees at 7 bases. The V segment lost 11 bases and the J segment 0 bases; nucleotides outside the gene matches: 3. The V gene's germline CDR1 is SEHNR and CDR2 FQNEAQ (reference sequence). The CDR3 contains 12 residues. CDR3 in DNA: TGTGCCGGGGGGACAGTGAACACTGAAGCTTTCTTT. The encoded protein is CAGGTVNTEAFF. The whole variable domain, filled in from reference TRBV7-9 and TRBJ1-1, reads DTGVSQNPRHKITKRGQNVTFRCDPISEHNRLYWYRQTLGQGPEFLTYFQNEAQLEKSRLLSDRFSAERPKGSFSTLEIQRTEQGDSAMYLCAGGTVNTEAFFGQGTRLTVV.

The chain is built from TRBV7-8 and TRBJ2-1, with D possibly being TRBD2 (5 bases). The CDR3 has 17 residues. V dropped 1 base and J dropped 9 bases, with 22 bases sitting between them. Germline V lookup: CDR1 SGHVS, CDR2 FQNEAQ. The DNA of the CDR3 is TGTGCCAGCAGCTTAGGAACTAGTAATATGCAGTCGGGTGAGCAGTTCTTC. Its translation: CASSLGTSNMQSGEQFF.

The CDR3 region is CASGREIASTDTQYF. The CDR3 nucleotides are TGTGCTAGTGGACGAGAAATCGCTAGCACAGATACGCAGTATTTT. The V and J genes are TRBV12-5 and TRBJ2-3; unclear D gene. The V gene's germline CDR1 is LGHNT and CDR2 FRNRAP. This CDR3 contains 15 residues. Deletions cut 6 bases from V and 0 bases from J, with 13 bases between. The full variable domain, with the rest looked up from reference TRBV12-5 and TRBJ2-3, is DARVTQTPRHKVTEMGQEVTMRCQPILGHNTVFWYRQTMMQGLELLAYFRNRAPLDDSGMPKDRFSAEMPDATLATLKIQPSEPRDSAVYFCASGREIASTDTQYFGPGTRLTVL.

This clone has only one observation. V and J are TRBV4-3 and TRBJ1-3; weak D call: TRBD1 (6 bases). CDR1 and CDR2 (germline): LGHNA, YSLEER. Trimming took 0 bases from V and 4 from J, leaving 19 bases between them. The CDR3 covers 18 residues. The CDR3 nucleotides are TGCGCCAGCAGCCAAGATGGCCTCCCGGACAGTCCGGGAAACACCATATATTTT. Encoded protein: CASSQDGLPDSPGNTIYF.

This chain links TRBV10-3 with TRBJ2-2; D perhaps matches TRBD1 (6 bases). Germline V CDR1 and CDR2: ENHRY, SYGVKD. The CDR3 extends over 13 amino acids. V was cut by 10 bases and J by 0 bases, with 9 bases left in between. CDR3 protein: CATGQSNTGELFF. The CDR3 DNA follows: TGTGCCACCGGACAGTCGAACACCGGGGAGCTGTTTTTT.

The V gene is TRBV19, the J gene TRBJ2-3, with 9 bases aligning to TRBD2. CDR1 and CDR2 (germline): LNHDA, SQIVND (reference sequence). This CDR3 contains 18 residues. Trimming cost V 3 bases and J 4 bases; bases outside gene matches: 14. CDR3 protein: CASSIPTSGLMLADTQYF. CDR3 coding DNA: TGTGCCAGTAGTATCCCCACTAGCGGGCTAATGTTGGCAGATACGCAGTATTTT.

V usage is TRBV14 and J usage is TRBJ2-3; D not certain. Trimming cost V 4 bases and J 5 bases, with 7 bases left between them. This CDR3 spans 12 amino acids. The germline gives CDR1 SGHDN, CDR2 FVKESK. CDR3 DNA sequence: TGTGCCAGCAGCCTTTATAGAGATACGCAGTATTTT. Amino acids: CASSLYRDTQYF.

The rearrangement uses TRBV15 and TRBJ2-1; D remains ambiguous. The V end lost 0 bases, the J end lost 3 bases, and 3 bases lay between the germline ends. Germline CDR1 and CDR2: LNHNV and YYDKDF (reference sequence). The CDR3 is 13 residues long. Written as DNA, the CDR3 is TGTGCCACCAGCAGAGACTTCTACAATGAGCAGTTCTTC. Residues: CATSRDFYNEQFF.

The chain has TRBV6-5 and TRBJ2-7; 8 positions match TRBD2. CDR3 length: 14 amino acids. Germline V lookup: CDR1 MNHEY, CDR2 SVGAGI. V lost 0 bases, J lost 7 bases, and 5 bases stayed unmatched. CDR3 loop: CASSYSPGGSEQYF. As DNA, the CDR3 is TGTGCCAGCAGTTACTCGCCGGGGGGGAGTGAGCAGTACTTC.

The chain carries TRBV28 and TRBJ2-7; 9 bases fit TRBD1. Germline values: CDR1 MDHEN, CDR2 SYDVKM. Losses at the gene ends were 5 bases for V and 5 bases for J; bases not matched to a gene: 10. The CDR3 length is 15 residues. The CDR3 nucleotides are TGTGCCAGCAGTAAAACCGGGACAGGGTCCCACGAGCAGTACTTC. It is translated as CASSKTGTGSHEQYF.

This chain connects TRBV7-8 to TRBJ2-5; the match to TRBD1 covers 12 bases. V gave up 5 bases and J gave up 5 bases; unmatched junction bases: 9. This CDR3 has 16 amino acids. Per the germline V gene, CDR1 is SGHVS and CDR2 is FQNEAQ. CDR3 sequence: CASSPGGQGAWETQYF. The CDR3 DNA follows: TGTGCCAGCAGCCCGGGGGGACAGGGGGCGTGGGAGACCCAGTACTTC.

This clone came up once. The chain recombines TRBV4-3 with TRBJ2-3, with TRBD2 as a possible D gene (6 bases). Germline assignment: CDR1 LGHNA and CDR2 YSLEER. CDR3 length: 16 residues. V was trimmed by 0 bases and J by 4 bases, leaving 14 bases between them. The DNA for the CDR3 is TGCGCCAGCAGCCAAGAGTCGGGGGTTGGTGCAGATACGCAGTATTTT. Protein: CASSQESGVGADTQYF.

This CDR3 reads CASSTDRGRLYTQYF. The CDR3 coding sequence is TGTGCCAGCAGCACAGACAGGGGGCGGTTGTATACGCAGTATTTT. V usage is TRBV7-2 and J usage is TRBJ2-3; 10 bases are a match to TRBD1. There are 15 residues in the CDR3. Losses at the gene ends were 5 bases for V and 7 bases for J; bases not matched to a gene: 9. The germline V gene has CDR1 SGHTA and CDR2 FQGNSA. Looking up the rest from reference TRBV7-2 and TRBJ2-3 gives the full variable domain: GAGVSQSPSNKVTEKGKDVELRCDPISGHTALYWYRQSLGQGLEFLIYFQGNSAPDKSGLPSDRFSAERTGGSVSTLTIQRTQQEDSAVYLCASSTDRGRLYTQYFGPGTRLTVL.

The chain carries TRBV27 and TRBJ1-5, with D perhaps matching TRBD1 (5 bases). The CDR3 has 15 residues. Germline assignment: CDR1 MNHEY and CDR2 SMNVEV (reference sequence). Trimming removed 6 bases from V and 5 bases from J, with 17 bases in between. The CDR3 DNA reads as TGTGCCAGCAGGCTTAGGGGATTTAGGGATCAGCCCCAGCATTTT. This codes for CASRLRGFRDQPQHF.